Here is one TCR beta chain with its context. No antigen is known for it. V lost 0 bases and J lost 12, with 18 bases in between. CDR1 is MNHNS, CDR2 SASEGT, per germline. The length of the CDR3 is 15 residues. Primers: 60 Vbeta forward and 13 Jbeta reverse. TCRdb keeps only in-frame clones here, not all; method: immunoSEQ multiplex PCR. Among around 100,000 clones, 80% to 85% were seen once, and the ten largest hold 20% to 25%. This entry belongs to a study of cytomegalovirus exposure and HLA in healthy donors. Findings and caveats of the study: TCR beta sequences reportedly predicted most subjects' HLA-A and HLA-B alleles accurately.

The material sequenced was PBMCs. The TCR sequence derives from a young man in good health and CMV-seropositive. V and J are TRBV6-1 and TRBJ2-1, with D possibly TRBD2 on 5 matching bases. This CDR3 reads CASSEALSRGARQFF. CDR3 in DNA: TGTGCCAGCAGTGAAGCTCTGTCCCGGGGTGCTCGGCAGTTCTTC.